One and the same sample provided the 32 T cell receptor beta chains below, sequenced in a study of read filtering for tumor transcriptome and immune sequencing. Molecular barcoded adaptors covering alpha/delta and beta/gamma chains were used on approximately 440 ng RNA. TCRdb fed the reads into MiXCR, producing one record per CDR3 protein. The table shows about 58,000 distinct CDR3 sequences, with roughly an eighth occurring only once. What was sequenced was a population of CD138-negative cells sorted from bone marrow. Receptors were obtained from a donor aged 40 or older with multiple myeloma.

This clonotype occurred many times. The chain carries TRBV6-2 or TRBV6-3 and TRBJ1-2; D may be TRBD1 (6 bases). V lost 4 bases and J lost 0, with 15 bases in between. CDR3 size: 16 residues. The germline V gene has CDR1 MNHEY and CDR2 SVGEGT. The CDR3 DNA is TGTGCCAGCAGTTGGTTCCGGGGGCGAACTAACTATGGCTACACCTTC. Its translation is CASSWFRGRTNYGYTF.

Regarding this clonotype: It may be a read error: a sequence one base away is much more abundant. The gene calls are TRBV7-9 and TRBJ1-5; D is uncertain. Germline-derived CDR1 and CDR2 are SEHNR and FQNEAQ (reference sequence). This CDR3 contains 13 residues. The CDR3 DNA is TGTGCCGGCAGCTTAAGGCTGAATCAGCCCCAGCATTTT. Its translation: CAGSLRLNQPQHF.

In its sample, this clonotype was seen many times. This rearrangement joins TRBV20-1 to TRBJ2-1; D is possibly TRBD2 (7 bases). The ends were cut back, 4 bases at V and 5 bases at J, with 15 bases in the middle. The CDR3 spans 14 residues. In germline, CDR1 is DFQATT, CDR2 SNEGSKA (reference sequence). In DNA, the CDR3 is TGCAGTGCTACGAGGGGGGGGGCGAACAATGAGCAGTTCTTC. Its protein is CSATRGGANNEQFF.

Regarding this clonotype: This may be a read error, as it is one base from a much larger clone. This chain links TRBV21-1 with TRBJ2-1; TRBD1 is the table's D call, not checked against the DNA. TRBV21-1 is a pseudogene segment. This CDR3 has 15 amino acids. The CDR3 DNA reads as TGTGCCAGCAGCGGACAGAAGAGCTCCTACAATGAGCAGTTCTTC. Translation gives CASSGQKSSYNEQFF.

This clonotype was picked up many times. The V and J genes are TRBV28 and TRBJ1-2; no clear D gene. Trimming took off 2 bases at V and 8 bases at J, with 21 bases between the two ends. Germline CDR1 is MDHEN and CDR2 is SYDVKM. The CDR3 has 16 amino acids. DNA of the CDR3: TGTGCCAGCAGTTTAGGTCTTAGCGGCTCACAAGGAGGCTACACCTTC. Its translation: CASSLGLSGSQGGYTF.

This clonotype was counted many times. The chain combines TRBV7-2 with TRBJ2-5, with 9 bases matching TRBD1. CDR1 and CDR2 (germline): SGHTA, FQGNSA. This CDR3 is built from 14 residues. J was trimmed by 5 bases and V by 6 bases; bases with no gene match: 7. CDR3: CASRSYRGHETQYF. The CDR3 region has the DNA TGTGCCAGCAGGTCTTACAGGGGGCACGAGACCCAGTACTTC.

In this sample, this clonotype turned up many times. This chain uses TRBV6-5 with TRBJ2-3, with a weak D call TRBD1 (5 bases). The V end was cut by 2 bases, the J end by 6 bases, with 9 bases between. There are 13 residues in the CDR3. Germline loops: CDR1 MNHEY, CDR2 SVGAGI. In DNA, the CDR3 is TGTGCCAGCAGTTACGGCAGGGTGGATACGCAGTATTTT. It yields the protein CASSYGRVDTQYF.

The V gene is TRBV6-5, the J gene TRBJ2-7; D is unresolved. V was cut by 5 bases and J by 0 bases, with 5 bases left in between. The CDR3 consists of 12 residues. Germline CDR1 reads MNHEY; CDR2 reads SVGAGI. CDR3 bases: TGTGCCAGCAGTACGGGCTCCTACGAGCAGTACTTC. This codes for CASSTGSYEQYF.

This clonotype was recorded a few times. The chain joins TRBV6-2 or TRBV6-3 to TRBJ2-4; 10 positions agree with TRBD1. V shed 3 bases and J 5 bases; nucleotides not matched to a gene: 7. The CDR3 loop spans 16 amino acids. The V gene's germline CDR1 is MNHEY and CDR2 SVGEGT. This CDR3 is CASSYSRQGAQNIQYF. The CDR3 DNA reads TGTGCCAGCAGTTATTCCAGACAGGGGGCCCAAAACATTCAGTACTTC.

In this sample, this clonotype turned up a few times. This sequence joins TRBV7-6 and TRBJ2-3, with TRBD1 matching 9 bases. This CDR3 contains 20 residues. Germline assignment: CDR1 SGHVS and CDR2 FNYEAQ. V trimming: 5 bases; J trimming: 0 bases; junction bases outside the gene matches: 18. CDR3 residues: CASSTARTGGRSTSTDTQYF. For the CDR3, the DNA is TGTGCCAGCAGCACCGCACGCACAGGGGGCCGAAGTACTAGCACAGATACGCAGTATTTT.

The sample holds many counts of this clonotype. The chain employs TRBV3-1 and TRBJ2-7; D is ambiguous. There are 12 residues in the CDR3. The V gene lost 1 base and the J gene lost 2 bases, with 3 bases spanning the gap. Germline loops: CDR1 LGHDT, CDR2 YNNKEL (reference sequence). CDR3 residues: CASSQVPYEQYF. The CDR3 coding sequence is TGTGCCAGCAGCCAAGTTCCCTACGAGCAGTACTTC.

This clonotype appeared once. This chain connects TRBV3-2 to TRBJ2-5. TRBV3-2 is shown as a pseudogene. The CDR3 contains 12 residues. The CDR3 region is CASSQWAETQYF. The CDR3 DNA reads TGTGCCAGCAGCCAGTGGGCTGAGACCCAGTACTTC.

The table lists this clonotype with many counts. This chain uses TRBV6-2 or TRBV6-3 with TRBJ2-7; D could derive from TRBD1 or TRBD2 (5 bases each). The CDR3 is 13 amino acids. Trimming took off 0 bases at V and 7 bases at J, with 10 bases between the two ends. Germline CDR1 reads MNHEY; CDR2 reads SVGEGT. The CDR3 reads CASSYSGTGEQYF. In DNA, the CDR3 is TGTGCCAGCAGTTACTCGGGGACGGGTGAGCAGTACTTC.

This clonotype occurred many times. The rearrangement links TRBV7-2 to TRBJ2-7; TRBD2 matches at 10 bases. This CDR3 region has 15 residues. Germline V gene data show CDR1 as SGHTA and CDR2 as FQGNSA. Trimming removed 0 bases from V and 3 bases from J; junction bases left unmatched: 2. The CDR3 DNA follows: TGTGCCAGCAGCTTAGCAGCTAGCGGGGGCTACGAGCAGTACTTC. Amino acids: CASSLAASGGYEQYF. Full variable domain (outside the CDR3, taken from reference TRBV7-2 and TRBJ2-7): GAGVSQSPSNKVTEKGKDVELRCDPISGHTALYWYRQSLGQGLEFLIYFQGNSAPDKSGLPSDRFSAERTGGSVSTLTIQRTQQEDSAVYLCASSLAASGGYEQYFGPGTRLTVT.

A note on this clonotype: The CDR3 does not close with the conserved phenylalanine or tryptophan, likely indicating a read error. V is TRBV6-6 and J is TRBJ1-2; no firm D call. The germline V and J ends were trimmed by 2 bases and 3 bases, with 7 bases remaining between them. Germline assignment: CDR1 MNHNY and CDR2 SVGAGI (reference sequence). The CDR3 consists of 13 residues. CDR3 in amino acids: CASSYEQYYGYTL. Written as DNA, the CDR3 is TGTGCCAGCAGTTACGAGCAGTACTATGGCTACACCCTC.

Notes on this clonotype: This may stem from a read error, because a much larger clone lies one nucleotide away. The chain carries TRBV4-2 and TRBJ2-7; 14 bases line up with TRBD2. Germline V gene lookup returns CDR1 LGHNA and CDR2 YNFKEQ. The J segment lost 7 bases and the V segment lost 1 base, leaving 6 bases of the junction unmatched. The CDR3 is made up of 16 amino acids. For the CDR3, the DNA is TGTGCCAGCAGCCAAGGCAGACTAGCGGGGGGGCAAGAGCAGTACTTC. It codes for CASSQGRLAGGQEQYF.

This clonotype was seen ten or more times. V usage is TRBV7-9 and J usage is TRBJ1-1; D remains unclear. V was pared by 1 base and J by 2 bases, with 8 bases between. The CDR3 is made up of 14 amino acids. CDR1 and CDR2 from the germline V gene are SEHNR and FQNEAQ (reference sequence). CDR3 region: CASSLGQANTEAFF. CDR3 in DNA: TGTGCCAGCAGCTTAGGGCAGGCAAACACTGAAGCTTTCTTT.

The CDR3 sequence: CASTPSGGNYGYTF. The DNA for the CDR3 is TGTGCCAGCACCCCCTCAGGGGGTAACTATGGCTACACCTTC. This chain links TRBV28 with TRBJ1-2, with 7 nucleotides matching TRBD1. The germline gives CDR1 MDHEN, CDR2 SYDVKM. CDR3 length: 14 amino acids. Germline trimming cut 7 bases from V and 1 base from J; bases unmatched to any gene: 6.

In its sample, this clonotype was seen many times. The CDR3 loop is CASSIQRGATDTQYF. CDR3 DNA: TGTGCCAGCAGCATACAGCGGGGGGCAACAGATACGCAGTATTTT. The chain joins TRBV7-9 to TRBJ2-3; the match to TRBD2 covers 9 bases. Germline V CDR1 and CDR2: SEHNR, FQNEAQ (reference sequence). The V segment lost 5 bases and the J segment 3 bases; nucleotides outside the gene matches: 6. The CDR3 is 15 residues long. The full variable domain, with the rest looked up from reference TRBV7-9 and TRBJ2-3, is DTGVSQNPRHKITKRGQNVTFRCDPISEHNRLYWYRQTLGQGPEFLTYFQNEAQLEKSRLLSDRFSAERPKGSFSTLEIQRTEQGDSAMYLCASSIQRGATDTQYFGPGTRLTVL.

The chain combines TRBV9 with TRBJ2-3, with 7 bases that match TRBD2. Trimming took 0 bases from V and 2 from J; bases not matched to a gene: 6. Germline CDR1 is SGDLS and CDR2 is YYNGEE. The CDR3 length is 16 residues. The CDR3 here is CASSVGSGASTDTQYF. CDR3 coding DNA: TGTGCCAGCAGCGTAGGGAGCGGGGCGTCCACAGATACGCAGTATTTT.

This clonotype was seen ten or more times. This chain links TRBV5-4 with TRBJ1-4; possible D gene TRBD1, 6 bases. Trimming took 4 bases from V and 3 from J, leaving 16 bases between them. The CDR3 runs to 16 residues. The germline V gene encodes CDR1 SGHNT and CDR2 YYREEE (reference sequence). CDR3 loop: CASSARGHFANEKLFF. CDR3 coding DNA: TGTGCCAGCAGCGCTCGGGGGCATTTCGCTAATGAAAAACTGTTTTTT. The whole variable domain, remainder taken from reference TRBV5-4 and TRBJ1-4, is ETGVTQSPTHLIKTRGQQVTLRCSSQSGHNTVSWYQQALGQGPQFIFQYYREEENGRGNFPPRFSGLQFPNYSSELNVNALELDDSALYLCASSARGHFANEKLFFGSGTQLSVL.

This clonotype was seen repeatedly, ten times or more. This chain joins TRBV7-6 and TRBJ2-2; D remains ambiguous. CDR3 length: 14 amino acids. Trimming shortened V by 2 bases and J by 6 bases, and 10 bases separated the two germline ends. Germline CDR1 is SGHVS and CDR2 is FNYEAQ. DNA of the CDR3: TGTGCCAGCAGCTTAAGAGGCAATCCCGGGGAGCTGTTTTTT. Amino acids: CASSLRGNPGELFF.

This clonotype has only a few counts. A much larger clone differs by one base, so this may be a read error. This rearrangement joins TRBV7-9 to TRBJ2-1; weak D call: TRBD2 (5 bases). The CDR3 is made up of 15 amino acids. Trimming took 6 bases from V and 0 from J, leaving 12 bases between them. Germline CDR1 is SEHNR and CDR2 is FQNEAQ (reference sequence). The CDR3 loop reads CASRQDWGSYNEQFF. The CDR3 DNA reads TGTGCCAGCAGGCAGGACTGGGGCTCCTACAATGAGCAGTTCTTC.

With respect to this clonotype: A much larger clone differs by one base, so this may be a read error. V gene TRBV5-1 combines with J gene TRBJ2-2, with a weak D call TRBD2 (6 bases). CDR3 length equals 14 residues. In germline, CDR1 is SGHRS, CDR2 YFSETQ. The CDR3 is CASSLLRSTGGLFF. The CDR3 coding sequence is TGCGCCAGCAGCTTGCTGAGGAGCACCGGGGGGCTGTTTTTT.

This clonotype has at least ten counts. The J gene is TRBJ1-2, the V gene TRBV29-1, with D uncertain. The ends were cut back, 5 bases at V and 2 bases at J, with 9 bases in the middle. The CDR3 runs to 12 residues. Germline CDR1 is SQVTM and CDR2 is ANQGSEA. Here the CDR3 reads CSVSPSNYGYTF. The CDR3 nucleotides are TGCAGCGTTTCCCCTTCGAACTATGGCTACACCTTC.

This clonotype came up many times. The chain joins TRBV9 to TRBJ2-5, with TRBD1 matching 9 bases. Germline assignment: CDR1 SGDLS and CDR2 YYNGEE. The J segment lost 3 bases and the V segment lost 3 bases, leaving 3 bases of the junction unmatched. CDR3 length: 14 residues. The DNA of the CDR3 is TGTGCCAGCAGCGAGTGGGACAGGGAAGAGACCCAGTACTTC. Translating gives CASSEWDREETQYF.

This clonotype was found many times. The CDR3 loop is CASSPDRGITGELFF. The CDR3 bases are TGTGCCAGCAGTCCGGACAGGGGTATCACCGGGGAGCTGTTTTTT. This chain uses TRBV28 with TRBJ2-2; TRBD1 aligns across 9 bases. The CDR3 is made up of 15 amino acids. The junction had 5 bases not matched to a gene; V was cut back by 5 bases and J by 4 bases. Germline V CDR1 and CDR2: MDHEN, SYDVKM.

Points on this clonotype: This sequence may be a read error, since a much larger clone differs from it by one base. The chain has TRBV6-1 and TRBJ2-5; TRBD1 is a possible D gene (6 bases). CDR1 is MNHNS, CDR2 SASEGT, per germline. This CDR3 comprises 15 residues. CDR3 bases: TGTGCCAGCAGTGAAGAGGCAGGGGTTGGAGAGACCCAGCACTTC. Amino acids: CASSEEAGVGETQHF.

A remark on this clonotype: Just one base apart from a much larger clone, this may be a read error. The rearrangement links TRBV11-3 to TRBJ2-7; D unclear. The germline V gene has CDR1 SGHNT and CDR2 YENEEA. The CDR3 extends over 14 amino acids. The CDR3 reads CASSSTYTSNEQHF. The CDR3 nucleotides are TGTGCCAGCAGCTCGACATATACGTCGAACGAGCAGCACTTC.

This clonotype was detected ten times or more. The V gene is TRBV9, the J gene TRBJ2-2; D unclear. Germline CDR1 is SGDLS and CDR2 is YYNGEE. V shed 3 bases and J shed 0 bases, with 6 bases lying between them. The CDR3 has 14 residues. CDR3 bases: TGTGCCAGCAGCGCCGCCGCGAACACCGGGGAGCTGTTTTTT. Translation: CASSAAANTGELFF.

The sample holds many counts of this clonotype. The chain links TRBV4-1 to TRBJ1-1; D remains ambiguous. Germline V lookup: CDR1 MGHRA, CDR2 YSYEKL. This CDR3 is built from 12 residues. Trimming took 3 bases from V and 4 from J, leaving 6 bases between them. This CDR3 is CASSQGSTEAFF. CDR3 sequence (DNA): TGCGCCAGCAGCCAGGGGAGCACTGAAGCTTTCTTT.

In this sample, this clonotype turned up many times. V gene TRBV5-6 combines with J gene TRBJ2-2; unclear D gene. Trimming left V 4 bases short and J 1 base short, with 11 bases between. CDR3 length: 15 residues. Looked up from germline, CDR1 is SGHDT and CDR2 is YYEEEE. The CDR3 spells CASSLAQRNTGELFF. In DNA, the CDR3 is TGTGCCAGCAGCCTCGCACAGAGGAACACCGGGGAGCTGTTTTTT.